The next 8 T cell receptor beta chains were all read from a single sample in a study of shared clonotypes between healthy human individuals (dated by TCRdb to 2018 to 2020). Library creation used the immunoSEQ multiplex PCR assay. TCRdb carries this immuneACCESS record with in-frame sequences only. Its versions omit some clonotypes, under half of them owing to an unresolved V gene in the studies checked, with the rest unexplained. In all, the sample holds approximately 2,200,000 clones, and about 92% of those were seen once. The ten largest account for under 2% of the sample. CD8 naive samples consisted of CD45RO-negative cells that were positively selected for CCR7, yielding a CD45RA+CCR7+ population without TemRA cells. The sequenced sample was naive CD8+ T cells from PBMCs. The cell subset or site label corresponds to: CD45RA+CCR7+. These receptors originate from a man between 18 and 35 years old in good health. Some clones in this sample may be carry-over from other donors' samples.

Here the CDR3 DNA reads TGTGCCACCAGCAGAGAATGGGGTCCGGGGGAAAAACTGTTTTTT. It translates to CATSREWGPGEKLFF. V is TRBV15 and J is TRBJ1-4; D ambiguous. Trimming shortened V by 0 bases and J by 8 bases, and 13 bases separated the two germline ends. Per the germline V gene, CDR1 is LNHNV and CDR2 is YYDKDF (reference sequence). CDR3 size: 15 residues.

This chain connects TRBV27 to TRBJ2-7, with D possibly being TRBD1 (5 bases). Trimming left V 4 bases short and J 5 bases short, with 12 bases between. The CDR3 totals 13 residues. The germline V gene has CDR1 MNHEY and CDR2 SMNVEV (reference sequence). For the CDR3, the DNA is TGTGCCAGCAGTTATCACAGGAGCCACGAGCAGTACTTC. It yields the protein CASSYHRSHEQYF.

The V gene is TRBV6-6, the J gene TRBJ1-4, with D unresolved. The CDR3 covers 14 residues. The V end lost 0 bases, the J end lost 8 bases, and 10 bases lay between the germline ends. Germline V gene lookup returns CDR1 MNHNY and CDR2 SVGAGI (reference sequence). The CDR3 spells CASSYSIHSEKLFF. CDR3 DNA: TGTGCCAGCAGTTACTCGATCCATAGCGAAAAACTGTTTTTT.

The chain uses TRBV7-3 and TRBJ2-7; D is unresolved. V gave up 5 bases and J gave up 2 bases, with 13 bases separating them. In germline, CDR1 is SGHTA, CDR2 FQGTGA. CDR3 length equals 14 residues. The CDR3 nucleotides read TGTGCCAGCAGCCTGAGTGGTGGGCCCTACGAGCAGTACTTC. Translation: CASSLSGGPYEQYF.

This sequence joins TRBV10-1 and TRBJ1-1, with 7 bases that match TRBD1. There are 12 residues in the CDR3. The V segment lost 2 bases and the J segment 11 bases; nucleotides outside the gene matches: 5. The germline gives CDR1 WNHNN, CDR2 SYGVQD (reference sequence). CDR3 in DNA: TGCGCCAGCAGTGAGAGACAGGGAAATGCTTTCTTT. This translates into CASSERQGNAFF.

The chain employs TRBV7-9 and TRBJ2-1, with 9 bases lining up with TRBD2. The CDR3 consists of 19 residues. V lost 0 bases and J lost 8; bases outside the gene matches: 17. Per the germline V gene, CDR1 is SEHNR and CDR2 is FQNEAQ (reference sequence). The CDR3 DNA is TGTGCCAGCAGCTTAGCTTCTGGGGACTGGCTAGCGGGACGCGATGAGCAGTTCTTC. Translating it yields CASSLASGDWLAGRDEQFF. Full variable domain (missing parts from reference TRBV7-9 and TRBJ2-1): DTGVSQNPRHKITKRGQNVTFRCDPISEHNRLYWYRQTLGQGPEFLTYFQNEAQLEKSRLLSDRFSAERPKGSFSTLEIQRTEQGDSAMYLCASSLASGDWLAGRDEQFFGPGTRLTVL.

The CDR3 DNA is TGTGCCAGCAGCGTTACTAGCCTAAATGAGCAGTTCTTC. Translation: CASSVTSLNEQFF. This sequence joins TRBV9 and TRBJ2-1; D might be TRBD2 (6 bases). The CDR3 spans 13 residues. Per the germline V gene, CDR1 is SGDLS and CDR2 is YYNGEE. The V gene lost 2 bases and the J gene lost 7 bases, with 10 bases spanning the gap.

On this clone: Additional DNA sequences in this sample encode the identical CDR3. The gene calls are TRBV11-2 and TRBJ2-7, with D tentatively TRBD1 (5 bases). Germline V gives CDR1 SGHAT, CDR2 FQNNGV. This CDR3 is 15 amino acids long. Trimming shortened V by 1 base and J by 4 bases, and 14 bases separated the two germline ends. The CDR3 is CASSLGAGSRYEQYF. Written as DNA, the CDR3 is TGTGCCAGCAGCTTAGGAGCAGGGTCTCGTTACGAGCAGTACTTC.